These 27 T cell receptor beta chains were all obtained from the same sample, sequenced in a study of beta chain features in type 1 diabetes. Expressed TCRB transcripts were sequenced, since all the RNA that had been isolated was reverse transcribed. Assay: immunoSEQ multiplex PCR; the TCRdb copy retains only in-frame clones and omits some. The data contain hundreds of thousands of clones, 25% to 35% of them singletons. The sequenced sample consisted of naive CD4+ T cells from blood. The receptors were sampled from a man aged 18-30 years in good health.

This clone was seen a single time. Distinct nucleotide sequences in the sample also encode this CDR3. The CDR3 here is CSVGFRGNEKLFF. The CDR3 nucleotides are TGCAGCGTTGGCTTTAGGGGGAATGAAAAACTGTTTTTT. V usage is TRBV29-1 and J usage is TRBJ1-4; a weak D match, TRBD1 (6 bases). In germline, CDR1 is SQVTM, CDR2 ANQGSEA. The V and J ends lost 4 bases and 5 bases respectively, with 11 bases between them. This CDR3 is built from 13 residues. The full variable domain, its missing parts supplied by reference TRBV29-1 and TRBJ1-4, is SAVISQKPSRDICQRGTSLTIQCQVDSQVTMMFWYRQQPGQSLTLIATANQGSEATYESGFVIDKFPISRPNLTFSTLTVSNMSPEDSSIYLCSVGFRGNEKLFFGSGTQLSVL.

CDR3 nucleotides: TGTGCCAGCAGCATACAGGGCAATGAGCAGTTCTTC. Encoded protein: CASSIQGNEQFF. The chain uses TRBV7-2 and TRBJ2-1, with a weak D call TRBD1 (6 bases). In germline, CDR1 is SGHTA, CDR2 FQGNSA. The CDR3 covers 12 residues. Trimming shortened V by 5 bases and J by 6 bases, and 8 bases separated the two germline ends.

This chain uses TRBV30 with TRBJ2-1; 10 nucleotides match TRBD2. The length of the CDR3 is 17 residues. Losses at the gene ends were 2 bases for V and 0 bases for J; bases not matched to a gene: 7. Germline assignment: CDR1 GTSNPN and CDR2 SVGIG (reference sequence). The CDR3 region has the DNA TGTGCCTGGAGTCGGTCTAGCGGGAGTATCTCCTACAATGAGCAGTTCTTC. Its protein is CAWSRSSGSISYNEQFF. Variable domain in full (rest from reference TRBV30 and TRBJ2-1): SQTIHQWPATLVQPVGSPLSLECTVEGTSNPNLYWYRQAAGRGLQLLFYSVGIGQISSEVPQNLSASRPQDRQFILSSKKLLLSDSGFYLCAWSRSSGSISYNEQFFGPGTRLTVL.

The V gene is TRBV5-4, the J gene TRBJ2-1, with TRBD1 matching over 7 bases. The CDR3 runs to 14 residues. V gave up 4 bases and J gave up 4 bases; unmatched junction bases: 5. The germline V gene has CDR1 SGHNT and CDR2 YYREEE (reference sequence). The CDR3 is CASSPETGYNEQFF. Written as DNA, the CDR3 is TGTGCCAGCAGCCCGGAGACAGGGTACAATGAGCAGTTCTTC.

The gene calls are TRBV15 and TRBJ2-7; 9 bases match TRBD1. This CDR3 contains 15 residues. Germline loops: CDR1 LNHNV, CDR2 YYDKDF (reference sequence). V shed 0 bases, J shed 2 bases, and the junction held 2 bases outside the gene matches. The CDR3 DNA follows: TGTGCCACCAGCAGAGAGGGGACAGGGACCTACGAGCAGTACTTC. It specifies CATSREGTGTYEQYF.

This chain joins TRBV29-1 and TRBJ2-7, with 8 positions matching TRBD1. This CDR3 contains 16 residues. The germline V gene has CDR1 SQVTM and CDR2 ANQGSEA. After removal of 6 bases from V and 0 bases from J, the junction contained 13 bases not matched to a gene. The CDR3 sequence is CSVDNGDRPDSYEQYF. CDR3 nucleotides: TGCAGCGTAGACAATGGGGACAGGCCCGACTCCTACGAGCAGTACTTC.

The chain joins TRBV30 to TRBJ2-7; the D is unclear. The germline gives CDR1 GTSNPN, CDR2 SVGIG (reference sequence). The CDR3 totals 13 residues. Between the trimmed V and J ends, which lost 2 bases and 6 bases, there was a span of 14 bases. The CDR3 DNA follows: TGTGCCTGGAGTAGTTTGTCCTATGCCGAGCAGTACTTC. This translates into CAWSSLSYAEQYF.

V usage is TRBV30 and J usage is TRBJ2-1, with TRBD1 identical over 10 bases. V was pared by 4 bases and J by 6 bases, with 3 bases of the junction left unmatched. Germline V CDR1 and CDR2: GTSNPN, SVGIG (reference sequence). The CDR3 consists of 13 residues. This chain's CDR3 is CAWNRDRGNEQFF. The DNA for the CDR3 is TGTGCCTGGAACCGGGACAGGGGCAATGAGCAGTTCTTC.

The table lists this clone with a few counts. J is TRBJ2-7 and V is TRBV7-9; 7 nucleotides agree with TRBD1. V lost 5 bases, J lost 2 bases, and 9 bases stayed unmatched. The CDR3 is 15 residues long. From germline, CDR1 is SEHNR and CDR2 FQNEAQ (reference sequence). The DNA for the CDR3 is TGTGCCAGCAGCCCGAAAGGACAGGCGACCTACGAGCAGTACTTC. Protein product: CASSPKGQATYEQYF.

This clone was seen more than once but under ten times. The chain couples TRBV7-8 to TRBJ2-3; weak D call: TRBD1 (6 bases). The germline CDR1 and CDR2 sequences are SGHVS and FQNEAQ. The CDR3 spans 16 residues. V was trimmed by 5 bases and J by 4 bases, leaving 19 bases between them. CDR3: CASSPAPGAMADTQYF. DNA for the CDR3: TGTGCCAGCAGCCCAGCTCCAGGGGCGATGGCAGATACGCAGTATTTT.

This clone was picked up a small number of times. The genes are TRBV9 and TRBJ2-5; no reliable D call. The CDR3 has 15 residues. Trimming shortened V by 4 bases and J by 5 bases, and 18 bases separated the two germline ends. Per germline, CDR1 SGDLS and CDR2 YYNGEE. In nucleotides, the CDR3 is TGTGCCAGCAGCCCCTACGTCTCGCCTCGGGAGACCCAGTACTTC. This gives the protein CASSPYVSPRETQYF. Full variable domain (outside the CDR3, taken from reference TRBV9 and TRBJ2-5): DSGVTQTPKHLITATGQRVTLRCSPRSGDLSVYWYQQSLDQGLQFLIQYYNGEERAKGNILERFSAQQFPDLHSELNLSSLELGDSALYFCASSPYVSPRETQYFGPGTRLLVL.

This clone came up a few times. This sequence joins TRBV11-2 and TRBJ2-3; D remains ambiguous. This CDR3 spans 16 amino acids. Trimming left V 6 bases short and J 5 bases short, with 21 bases between. Per germline, CDR1 SGHAT and CDR2 FQNNGV. The CDR3 reads CASSSGLIESIDTQYF. CDR3 sequence (DNA): TGTGCCAGCAGTTCCGGCCTTATCGAAAGTATAGATACGCAGTATTTT.

With regard to this clone: Sequence at one end of the junction differs from germline and may be a read error. The V call is TRBV7-9, the J call TRBJ2-5, with 9 bases that match TRBD2. The germline V gene encodes CDR1 SEHNR and CDR2 FQNEAQ (reference sequence). CDR3 length equals 13 residues. For the CDR3, the DNA is TGTGCCAGCAGCGTAGCGGGAGTAGAGACCCAGTACTTC. It yields the protein CASSVAGVETQYF. Supplemented by reference TRBV7-9 and TRBJ2-5, the full variable domain reads DTGVSQNPRHKITKRGQNVTFRCDPISEHNRLYWYRQTLGQGPEFLTYFQNEAQLEKSRLLSDRFSAERPKGSFSTLEIQRTEQGDSAMYLCASSVAGVETQYFGPGTRLLVL.

To note about this clone: Other DNA sequences in the same sample also yield this CDR3. The V gene is TRBV19, the J gene TRBJ2-1, with D unresolved. CDR3 size: 13 residues. The V and J ends lost 5 bases and 4 bases respectively, with 9 bases between them. Germline V CDR1 and CDR2: LNHDA, SQIVND (reference sequence). CDR3 DNA: TGTGCCAGTAGTCGAGGTCAATACAATGAGCAGTTCTTC. Protein sequence: CASSRGQYNEQFF.

The CDR3 protein is CASGTGGTNEKLFF. The CDR3 DNA follows: TGTGCCAGCGGGACAGGGGGCACTAATGAAAAACTGTTTTTT. The gene calls are TRBV7-9 and TRBJ1-4; TRBD1 matches at 12 bases. V trimming: 8 bases; J trimming: 2 bases; junction bases outside the gene matches: 0. The CDR3 is made up of 14 amino acids. Germline V lookup: CDR1 SEHNR, CDR2 FQNEAQ (reference sequence).

J is TRBJ2-3 and V is TRBV2; 7 positions agree with TRBD2. V lost 4 bases to trimming and J lost 3 bases; unmatched junction nucleotides: 4. Germline-derived CDR1 and CDR2 are SNHLY and FYNNEI. This CDR3 has 14 amino acids. CDR3 sequence reads: CASSGPGGTDTQYF. The DNA of the CDR3 is TGTGCCAGCAGTGGTCCGGGGGGAACAGATACGCAGTATTTT.

The V and J genes are TRBV2 and TRBJ2-3; 7 bases line up with TRBD1. J gave up 4 bases and V 2 bases, and 6 bases lay outside the gene matches. The CDR3 has 15 residues. Germline CDR1 and CDR2: SNHLY and FYNNEI. CDR3 nucleotides: TGTGCCAGCAGTGAAAGGGGGCCGGAGGCAGATACGCAGTATTTT. It specifies CASSERGPEADTQYF.

The genes are TRBV4-1 and TRBJ2-3; D is undetermined. The CDR3 sequence is 16 residues long. The germline V and J ends were trimmed by 0 bases and 3 bases, with 13 bases remaining between them. CDR1 MGHRA and CDR2 YSYEKL come from the germline V gene. The CDR3 nucleotides read TGCGCCAGCAGCCAAGAAGGTCGGGCGAAGACAGATACGCAGTATTTT. Its protein is CASSQEGRAKTDTQYF.

About this clone: Other DNA sequences in this sample translate to the same CDR3. This chain uses TRBV28 with TRBJ2-7; D ambiguous. CDR3 length: 12 residues. Germline CDR1 MDHEN, CDR2 SYDVKM. With 3 bases removed from V and 5 bases from J, the gap between germline ends came to 8 bases. The CDR3 loop is CASSLAGHEQYF. The CDR3 nucleotides are TGTGCCAGCAGTTTGGCTGGGCACGAGCAGTACTTC.

The chain joins TRBV21-1 to TRBJ2-3; the table gives TRBD2 as D, unverified against the DNA. TRBV21-1 is described as a pseudogene. There are 16 residues in the CDR3. DNA for the CDR3: TGTGCCAGCAGCGGCCGGGTAGCGGGAGTTCAAGATACGCAGTATTTT. This codes for CASSGRVAGVQDTQYF.

This chain uses TRBV7-2 with TRBJ2-7, with 9 bases lining up with TRBD2. This CDR3 contains 14 residues. CDR1 and CDR2 from the germline V gene are SGHTA and FQGNSA. J lost 6 bases, V lost 3 bases, and 6 bases had no gene match. CDR3 sequence: CASSFSGRSVEQYF. The CDR3 nucleotides are TGTGCCAGCAGCTTTAGCGGGAGATCGGTCGAGCAGTACTTC.

The V gene is TRBV5-4, the J gene TRBJ2-1; 7 bases align to TRBD1. V lost 4 bases to trimming and J lost 3 bases; unmatched junction nucleotides: 7. Germline CDR1 is SGHNT and CDR2 is YYREEE (reference sequence). This CDR3 region has 15 residues. CDR3 sequence: CASSRPGQSYNEQFF. CDR3 coding DNA: TGTGCCAGCAGCAGACCGGGACAGAGCTACAATGAGCAGTTCTTC. Complete variable domain (other parts from reference TRBV5-4 and TRBJ2-1): ETGVTQSPTHLIKTRGQQVTLRCSSQSGHNTVSWYQQALGQGPQFIFQYYREEENGRGNFPPRFSGLQFPNYSSELNVNALELDDSALYLCASSRPGQSYNEQFFGPGTRLTVL.

This rearrangement joins TRBV5-4 to TRBJ2-7; TRBD2 matches 9 bases. The V gene end was trimmed by 0 bases and the J gene end by 11 bases; junction bases not matched to a gene: 3. CDR1 is SGHNT, CDR2 YYREEE, per germline (reference sequence). CDR3 length equals 12 residues. The CDR3 loop reads CASSLASSGEYF. The CDR3 nucleotides read TGTGCCAGCAGCTTGGCATCTAGCGGGGAGTACTTC.

This clone was found a few times. The chain carries TRBV10-3 and TRBJ2-3; the D is unclear. The CDR3 runs 15 residues. Germline V CDR1 and CDR2: ENHRY, SYGVKD. Between the trimmed V and J ends, which lost 4 bases and 1 base, there was a span of 12 bases. The CDR3 region is CAISGYNLGTDTQYF. DNA for the CDR3: TGTGCCATCAGTGGTTACAATTTAGGCACAGATACGCAGTATTTT.

The chain recombines TRBV5-1 with TRBJ2-3; the match to TRBD2 covers 7 bases. This CDR3 spans 15 amino acids. J was trimmed by 7 bases and V by 4 bases; bases with no gene match: 12. Germline lookup yields CDR1 SGHRS and CDR2 YFSETQ. In nucleotides, the CDR3 is TGCGCCAGCAGCCCCACTGCGGGAGTGTTGAATACGCAGTATTTT. Translating it yields CASSPTAGVLNTQYF.

CDR3 nucleotide sequence: TGTGCCAGCAGTTACCTAGCGGGAGAAGATACGCAGTATTTT. This codes for CASSYLAGEDTQYF. V usage is TRBV6-5 and J usage is TRBJ2-3; 10 bases match TRBD2. The CDR3 spans 14 residues. The germline gives CDR1 MNHEY, CDR2 SVGAGI. V was pared by 2 bases and J by 5 bases, with 1 base of the junction left unmatched.

This chain connects TRBV30 to TRBJ2-2; D is undetermined. The CDR3 runs to 17 residues. The germline gives CDR1 GTSNPN, CDR2 SVGIG (reference sequence). Trimming stripped 0 bases from V and 0 bases from J, with 14 bases between. Here the CDR3 DNA reads TGTGCCTGGAGTGTAATTCTATGGGTGCCGAACACCGGGGAGCTGTTTTTT. Translation: CAWSVILWVPNTGELFF.